The T cell receptor beta chain under discussion was sequenced for a study of blood T cell repertoires in COVID-19. The wider study: PBMCs, B-cell-depleted T cells, or T cells were the source of the cDNA or gDNA that made up the material.

The germline CDR1 and CDR2 sequences are SGHDT and YYEEEE. Trimming shortened V by 5 bases and J by 0 bases, and 20 bases separated the two germline ends. The length of the CDR3 is 17 residues. Authors' data handling: It was from reference gene primer amplification that nucleated cell counts were estimated. Some clones are missing from TCRdb's copy, which holds only in-frame ones; the method was immunoSEQ multiplex PCR. D and trimming come from the DNA, and the V and J calls and clone size come from that table. The sample lists a few hundred thousand clones; around 86% were seen once. The sequence was obtained from a human donor in a cohort sampled during active COVID-19. Sequencing used peripheral blood. This chain connects TRBV5-6 to TRBJ2-5; D remains ambiguous. CDR3 sequence: CASRTMTRYTNQETQYF. DNA of the CDR3: TGTGCCAGCAGAACAATGACACGTTACACAAACCAAGAGACCCAGTACTTC. The full variable domain, rest sourced from reference TRBV5-6 and TRBJ2-5, is DAGVTQSPTHLIKTRGQQVTLRCSPKSGHDTVSWYQQALGQGPQFIFQYYEEEERQRGNFPDRFSGHQFPNYSSELNVNALLLGDSALYLCASRTMTRYTNQETQYFGPGTRLLVL.